These 8 T cell receptor beta chains were all obtained from the same sample, sequenced in a study of tumor and adjacent non-tumor tissue in lung cancer (dated by TCRdb to 2016 to 2019). RNA was isolated from bulk unsorted tissue, and RNA quality was assessed with a NanoDrop ND-1000 and an Agilent 2100. To prepare the library, multiplex PCR was applied. Reads for this sample came from an Illumina HiSeq 2500. Following protocols modified from ARM-PCR, the researchers constructed TCRbeta libraries through three rounds of nested PCR with primers (Table S4). TCRdb reprocessed the public reads (quality trimming at Q25 with fastp, clone calling with MiXCR) and kept in-frame beta chains. Each record represents a unique CDR3 protein, reported with the most common genes and DNA among its rows. The sample data list roughly 140,000 distinct CDR3 sequences, and approximately 70% of these were observed just once. The leading ten clones occupy over 15% of the sample.

The sequenced sample was lung tumor tissue. These receptors originate from a man aged 60-69 years with small cell lung cancer.

This CDR3 reads CASSSGQAFVDKQYF. The DNA for the CDR3 is TGTGCCAGCAGCTCGGGACAGGCCTTTGTTGATAAACAGTATTTT. The chain employs TRBV6-1 and TRBJ2-3; 8 nucleotides match TRBD1. The CDR3 runs to 15 residues. Germline CDR1 MNHNS, CDR2 SASEGT. With 6 bases clipped from V and 12 bases from J, the junction kept 17 bases outside the gene matches.

The CDR3 reads CSVRDRDQPQHF. The DNA of the CDR3 is TGCAGCGTCCGGGACAGGGATCAGCCCCAGCATTTT. The genes are TRBV29-1 and TRBJ1-5; TRBD1 matches at 9 bases. Trimming cost V 6 bases and J 5 bases; bases outside gene matches: 2. Germline V lookup: CDR1 SQVTM, CDR2 ANQGSEA. The CDR3 has 12 amino acids.

V is TRBV20-1 and J is TRBJ1-2, with a weak D call TRBD1 (5 bases). V dropped 7 bases and J dropped 5 bases, with 20 bases sitting between them. Germline CDR1 is DFQATT and CDR2 is SNEGSKA (reference sequence). The CDR3 covers 14 residues. As DNA, the CDR3 is TGCAGTGTTAGGGACGGCGAGGGGTGGTATGGCTACACCTTC. Its protein product is CSVRDGEGWYGYTF.

Remarks on this clonotype: This clone may be a read error of a much larger clone one base away. The V gene is TRBV29-1, the J gene TRBJ2-7; weak D call: TRBD2 (5 bases). Trimming removed 6 bases at V and 4 bases at J, with 16 bases between. Per germline, CDR1 SQVTM and CDR2 ANQGSEA. This CDR3 has 13 residues. DNA of the CDR3: TGCAGCGTGTCTAGCTGGAGTGGTTACGAGCAGTACTTC. Its translation is CSVSSWSGYEQYF.

About this clonotype itself: This may be a read error, as it is one base from a much larger clone. V usage is TRBV6-2 or TRBV6-3 and J usage is TRBJ2-1, with TRBD2 identical over 8 bases. The CDR3 extends over 14 amino acids. The germline V gene encodes CDR1 MNHEY and CDR2 SVGEGT. The CDR3 DNA reads TGTACCAGCAGTCGAAACGGGAGGGATAATGAGCAGTTCTTC. It codes for CTSSRNGRDNEQFF.

The rearrangement joins TRBV10-2 to TRBJ2-2, with D perhaps TRBD2 (5 bases). Deletions cut 5 bases from V and 6 bases from J, with 16 bases between. The CDR3 spans 15 residues. Germline CDR1 is WSHSY and CDR2 is SAAADI. The CDR3, as DNA: TGCGCCAGCAGTCCGAGGGCTAGGGATCCCGGGGAGCTGTTTTTT. Its translation is CASSPRARDPGELFF.

The table lists this clonotype with many counts. This chain connects TRBV28 to TRBJ1-2, with D perhaps TRBD1 (5 bases). The CDR3 has 12 residues. Trimming cost V 7 bases and J 6 bases, with 12 bases left between them. Germline V gene data show CDR1 as MDHEN and CDR2 as SYDVKM. The CDR3 DNA reads as TGTGCCAGCACTTTCGGGGGAGATGGCTACACCTTC. It specifies CASTFGGDGYTF.

Comment on this clonotype: Just one base apart from a much larger clone, this may be a read error. The J gene is TRBJ1-1, the V gene TRBV6-1, with TRBD1 identical over 8 bases. The CDR3 sequence is 14 residues long. In germline, CDR1 is MNHNS, CDR2 SASEGT. CDR3 sequence reads: CASCETGDVTEAFF. CDR3 sequence (DNA): TGTGCCAGCTGTGAGACAGGGGATGTCACTGAAGCTTTCTTT.